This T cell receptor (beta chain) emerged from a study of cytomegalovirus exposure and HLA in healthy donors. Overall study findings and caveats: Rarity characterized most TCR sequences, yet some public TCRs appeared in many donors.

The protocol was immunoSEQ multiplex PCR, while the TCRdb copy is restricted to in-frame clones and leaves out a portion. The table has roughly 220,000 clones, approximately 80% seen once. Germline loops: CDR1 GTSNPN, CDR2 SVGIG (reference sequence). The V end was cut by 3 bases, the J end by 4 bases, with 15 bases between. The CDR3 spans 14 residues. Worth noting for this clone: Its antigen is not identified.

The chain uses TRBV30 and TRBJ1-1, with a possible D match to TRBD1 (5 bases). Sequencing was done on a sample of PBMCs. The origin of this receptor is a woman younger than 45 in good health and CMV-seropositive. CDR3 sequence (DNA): TGTGCCTGGAGCCCCGGGACGGCGACCACTGAAGCTTTCTTT. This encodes CAWSPGTATTEAFF.